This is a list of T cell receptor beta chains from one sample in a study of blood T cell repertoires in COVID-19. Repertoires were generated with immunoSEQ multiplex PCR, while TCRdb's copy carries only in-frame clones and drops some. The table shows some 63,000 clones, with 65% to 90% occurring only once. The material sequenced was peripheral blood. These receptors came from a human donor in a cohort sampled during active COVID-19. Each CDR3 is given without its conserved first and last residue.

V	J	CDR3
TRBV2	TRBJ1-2	AGSRGFYGYT
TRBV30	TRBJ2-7	AWSDRQGFY
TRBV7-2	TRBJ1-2	ASSLREANYGYT
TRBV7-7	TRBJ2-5	ASSSLGGGLQETQY
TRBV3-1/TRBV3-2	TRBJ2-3	ASSLRDTQY
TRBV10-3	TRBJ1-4	AISESRGTNEKLF
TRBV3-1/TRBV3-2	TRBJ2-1	ASSQARSPSSYNEQF
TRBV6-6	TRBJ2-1	ASSGADRGGYNEQF
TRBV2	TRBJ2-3	ASSEMGQGADTQY
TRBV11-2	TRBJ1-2	ASSSWIPQHYGYT
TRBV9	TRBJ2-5	ASSDRDRWETQY
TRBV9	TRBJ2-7	ASSVGASSYEQY
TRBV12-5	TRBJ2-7	ASGLPVAGYEQY
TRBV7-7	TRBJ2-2	ASRAPGMNTGELF
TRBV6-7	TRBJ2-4	ASSHRIRATGPIQY
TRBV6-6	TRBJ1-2	ASSYKDRFYGYT
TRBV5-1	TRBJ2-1	ASSRSRDRAYNEQF
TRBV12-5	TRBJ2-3	ASGLGGLGARATQY
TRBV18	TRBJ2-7	ASSPPQGTGNSYEQY
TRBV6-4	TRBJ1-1	ASSKTGNTEAF
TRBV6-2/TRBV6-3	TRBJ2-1	ASSARDRLWDEQF
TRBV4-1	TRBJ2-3	ASSPGTPRGSTDTQY
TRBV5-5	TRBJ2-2	ASSFPRGAGELF
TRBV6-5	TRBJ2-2	ASSYSPLAVTGELF
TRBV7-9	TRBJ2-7	ASSLALSGYHEQY
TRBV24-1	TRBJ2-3	ATSDSGTGFRDTQY
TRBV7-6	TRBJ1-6	ASSPQALYNSPLH
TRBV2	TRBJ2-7	ASKGVAGGHEQY
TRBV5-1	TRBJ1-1	ASSETPNTEAF
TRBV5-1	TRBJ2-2	ASRGGDTGELF
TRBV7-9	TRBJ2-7	ASSLQTYEQY
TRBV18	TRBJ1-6	ASSPPGQGAGSPLH
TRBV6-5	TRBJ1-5	ASSPRNQPQH
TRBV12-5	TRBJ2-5	ASGLGAGQTQY
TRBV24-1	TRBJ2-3	ATSFGDTQY
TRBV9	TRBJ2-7	ASSVGTGTREQY
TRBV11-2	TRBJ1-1	ASSFSTGEGTEAF
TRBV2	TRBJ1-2	ASTRDRGNYGYT
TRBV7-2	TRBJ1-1	ASSLARGNTEAF
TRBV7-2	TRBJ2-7	ASSLQSLAGAYEQY
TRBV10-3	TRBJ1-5	AISESQGVNQPQH
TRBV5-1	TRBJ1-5	ASSLGPGSNQPQH
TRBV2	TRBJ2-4	ASSVGQGVWAKNIQY
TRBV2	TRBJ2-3	ASRRSHTDTQY
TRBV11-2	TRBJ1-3	ASSLEGLSGNTIY
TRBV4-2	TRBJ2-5	ASSQGGGSQETQY
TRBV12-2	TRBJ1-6	ASRRRFGGRNSPLH
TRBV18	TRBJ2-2	ASSPRDTGELF
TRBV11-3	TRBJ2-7	ASSLGTRVSYEQY
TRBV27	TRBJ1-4	ASRKQGAANEKLF
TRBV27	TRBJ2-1	ASSSLSSGGPYNEQF
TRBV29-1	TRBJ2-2	SVTTGGSGELF
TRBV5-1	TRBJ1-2	ASSLAADRGLRGYT
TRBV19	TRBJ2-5	ASSIERGGHETQY
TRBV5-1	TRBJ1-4	ASSLVPPSSGGKDEKLF
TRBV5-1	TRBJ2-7	ASSLIQGQYEQY
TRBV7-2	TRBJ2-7	ASSVSGTSGGGALGEQY
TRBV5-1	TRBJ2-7	ASSSQGALLGEQY
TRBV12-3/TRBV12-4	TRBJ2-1	ATSPGNNEQF